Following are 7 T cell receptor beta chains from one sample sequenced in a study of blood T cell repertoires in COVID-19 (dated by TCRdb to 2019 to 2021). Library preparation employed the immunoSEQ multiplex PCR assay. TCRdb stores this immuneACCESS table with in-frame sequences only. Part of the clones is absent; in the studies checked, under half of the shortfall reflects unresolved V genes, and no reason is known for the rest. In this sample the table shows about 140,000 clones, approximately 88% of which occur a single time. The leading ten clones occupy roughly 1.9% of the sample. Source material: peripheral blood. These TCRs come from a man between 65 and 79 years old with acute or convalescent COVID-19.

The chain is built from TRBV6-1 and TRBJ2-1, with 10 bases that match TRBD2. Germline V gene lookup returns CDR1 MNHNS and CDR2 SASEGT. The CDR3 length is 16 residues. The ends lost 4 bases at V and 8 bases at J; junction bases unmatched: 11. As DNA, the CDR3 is TGTGCCAGCAGTGTGAAGCTAGCGGGAGATTCGTATGAGCAGTTCTTC. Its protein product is CASSVKLAGDSYEQFF.

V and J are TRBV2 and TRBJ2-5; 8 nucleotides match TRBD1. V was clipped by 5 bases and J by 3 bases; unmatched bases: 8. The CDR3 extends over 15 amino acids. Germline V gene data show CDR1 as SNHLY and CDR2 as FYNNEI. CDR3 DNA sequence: TGTGCCAGCAGTTGGGCAGGGGGCGTGGAAGAGACCCAGTACTTC. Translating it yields CASSWAGGVEETQYF.

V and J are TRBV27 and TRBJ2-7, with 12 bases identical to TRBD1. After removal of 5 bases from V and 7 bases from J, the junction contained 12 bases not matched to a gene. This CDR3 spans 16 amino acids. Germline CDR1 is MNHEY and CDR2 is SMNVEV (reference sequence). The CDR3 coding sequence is TGTGCCAGCAGTCGTCCTCCCGGGACAGGGGGCGAAGAGCAGTACTTC. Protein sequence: CASSRPPGTGGEEQYF.

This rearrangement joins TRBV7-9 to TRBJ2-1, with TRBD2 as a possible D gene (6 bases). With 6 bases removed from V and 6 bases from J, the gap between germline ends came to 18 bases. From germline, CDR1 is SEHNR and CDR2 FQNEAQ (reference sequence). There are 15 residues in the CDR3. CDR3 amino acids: CASSQKWDSPNEQFF. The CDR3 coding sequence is TGTGCCAGCAGTCAAAAATGGGACTCCCCCAATGAGCAGTTCTTC.

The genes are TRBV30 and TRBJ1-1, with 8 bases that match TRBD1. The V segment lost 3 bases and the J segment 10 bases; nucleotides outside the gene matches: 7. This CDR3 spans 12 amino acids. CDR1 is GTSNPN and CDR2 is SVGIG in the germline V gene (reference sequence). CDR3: CAWSNRGKGAFF. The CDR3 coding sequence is TGTGCCTGGAGCAACAGGGGGAAGGGAGCTTTCTTT. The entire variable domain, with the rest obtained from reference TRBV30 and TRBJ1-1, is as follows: SQTIHQWPATLVQPVGSPLSLECTVEGTSNPNLYWYRQAAGRGLQLLFYSVGIGQISSEVPQNLSASRPQDRQFILSSKKLLLSDSGFYLCAWSNRGKGAFFGQGTRLTVV.

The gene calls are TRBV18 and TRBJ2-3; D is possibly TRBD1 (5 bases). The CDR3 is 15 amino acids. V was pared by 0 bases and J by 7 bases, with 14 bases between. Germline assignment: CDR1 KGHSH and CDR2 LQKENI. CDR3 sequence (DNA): TGTGCCAGCTCACCACCGGGTACAGGTTCTTATACGCAGTATTTT. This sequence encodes CASSPPGTGSYTQYF.

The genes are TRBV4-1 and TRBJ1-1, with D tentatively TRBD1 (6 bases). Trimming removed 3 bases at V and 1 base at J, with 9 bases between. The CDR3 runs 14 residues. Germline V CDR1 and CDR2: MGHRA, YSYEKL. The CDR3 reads CASSQQGRNTEAFF. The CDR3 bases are TGCGCCAGCAGCCAGCAGGGGAGGAACACTGAAGCTTTCTTT.